This T cell receptor (beta chain) was identified in a study of shared clonotypes between healthy human individuals. Comments on this clone: Its antigen is undetermined.

Authors' data handling: Filtering of immunoSEQ junctional sequences could not match full-length read filtering. Measured with immunoSEQ multiplex PCR; TCRdb has only the in-frame clones, and not every one. V and J calls and clone size are given by that table; D and trimming were obtained from the DNA. In the table there are 2 million to 2.5 million clones, roughly 92% of which are singletons. The CDR3 loop spans 12 amino acids. Looked up from germline, CDR1 is SQVTM and CDR2 is ANQGSEA. With V trimmed by 7 bases and J by 10 bases, 6 bases remained unmatched. Overall study findings and caveats: Generation probabilities were higher for clonotypes shared across all four sorted-subset donors than for unshared ones. Rarefaction exposed incomplete sorted-subset sequencing despite large depth. In a handful of donors, about 5% of naive CD4 clonotypes appeared in common.

The chain combines TRBV29-1 with TRBJ1-4, with TRBD1 matching over 10 bases. Sequencing used naive CD4+ T cells from PBMCs. Subset given: CD45RA+ positively selected. The origin of this receptor is a man between 18 and 35 years old in good health. Some clones in this sample may be carry-over from other donors' samples. This chain's CDR3 is CSGGQGSAKLFF. The CDR3 DNA follows: TGCAGCGGGGGACAGGGGAGCGCAAAACTGTTTTTT.